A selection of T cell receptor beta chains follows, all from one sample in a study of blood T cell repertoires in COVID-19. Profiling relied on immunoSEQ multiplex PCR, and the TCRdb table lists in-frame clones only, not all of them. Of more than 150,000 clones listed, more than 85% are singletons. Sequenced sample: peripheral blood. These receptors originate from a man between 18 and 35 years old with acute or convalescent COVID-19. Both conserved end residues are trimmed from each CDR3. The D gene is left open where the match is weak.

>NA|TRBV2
ASTRSGMNTEAF
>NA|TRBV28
ASSLSVALGSSNQPQH
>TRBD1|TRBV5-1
ASSQTGDYYGYT
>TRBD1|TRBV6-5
ASSYSQGALDTQY
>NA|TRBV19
ASTGNTEAF
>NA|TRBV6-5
ASSYEINYGYT
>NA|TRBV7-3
ASSSGQPGANVLT
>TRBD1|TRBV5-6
ATERQGQSV
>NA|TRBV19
ASSILGAMNTEAF
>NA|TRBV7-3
ASSLSDQETQY
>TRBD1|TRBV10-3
AISRKDRGEGSPLH
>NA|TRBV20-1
SAEGGGYT
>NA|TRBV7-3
ASSLNGGDTQY
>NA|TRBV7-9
ASRQYGAGREQF
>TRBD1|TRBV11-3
ASSSYRGETGELF
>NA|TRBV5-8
ASSLGGSYSYEQY
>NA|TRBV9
ASSPSPGAEKLF
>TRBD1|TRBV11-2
ASSPDRDNYGYT
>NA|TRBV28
ASSYGTLRDEQF
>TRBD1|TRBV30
ACFTPGGANYGYT
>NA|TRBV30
AWSLDSSNQPQH
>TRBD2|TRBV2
ASSPFSGGSTDTQY
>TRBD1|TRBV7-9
ASSLMGQGLLNTEAF
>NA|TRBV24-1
ATSAETGLGTEAF
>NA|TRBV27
ASSLNRGDQPQH
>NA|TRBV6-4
ASSDSIAGELF
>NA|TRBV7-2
ASSLGAQGWGYT
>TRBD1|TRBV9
ASSTGQVAGNTIY
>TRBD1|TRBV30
AWGQDSYEQY
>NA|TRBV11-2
ASSLGRYTQY
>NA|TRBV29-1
SVVQGAGNTIY
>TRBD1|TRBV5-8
ASSSWTGPLYEQY
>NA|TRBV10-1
ASSAGYLNEQF
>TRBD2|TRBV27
ASSFGTSGGPRDEQF
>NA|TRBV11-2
ASSLAIQETQY
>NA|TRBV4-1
ASSQEGGRGRDGYT
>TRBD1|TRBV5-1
ASRAWVGDRVG